A single sample is the source of the 6 T cell receptor beta chains below, sequenced in a study of regulatory T cells in long-lasting Graves disease. Sequencing libraries for TCR beta were prepared with iRepertoire HTBI primers and Arm-PCR of CDR3 regions. TCRdb reprocessed the multiplex PCR reads with MiXCR, giving one entry per CDR3 protein. The sample contains more than 450,000 distinct CDR3 sequences, 15% to 20% of which appear only once. Time point meaning: newly diagnosed GD, antithyroid drugs for less than 3 months. RNA isolated from PBMCs was used to make the TCR library. The same sample was also studied in work on T cells in Graves' hyperthyroidism and ophthalmopathy.

The source was peripheral blood mononuclear cells (PBMCs), collected at new diagnosis, from a patient treated with antithyroid drugs. These receptors were obtained from a man aged 35-49 years with Graves disease.

The rearrangement links TRBV5-6 to TRBJ1-2, with D uncertain. In germline, CDR1 is SGHDT, CDR2 YYEEEE. The CDR3 sequence is 13 residues long. Trimming shortened V by 1 base and J by 6 bases, and 10 bases separated the two germline ends. CDR3 sequence reads: CASSLISEDGYTF. CDR3 nucleotide sequence: TGTGCCAGCAGCTTGATTTCAGAGGATGGCTACACCTTC.

This clonotype was seen at least ten times. The chain couples TRBV11-3 to TRBJ2-1; 13 positions match TRBD2. V lost 5 bases, J lost 8 bases, and 9 bases stayed unmatched. Germline V gene lookup returns CDR1 SGHNT and CDR2 YENEEA. The CDR3 is made up of 16 amino acids. This CDR3 reads CASSKGLAGVLDEQFF. In nucleotides, the CDR3 is TGTGCCAGCAGCAAAGGACTAGCGGGAGTTTTGGATGAGCAGTTCTTC.

The rearrangement links TRBV20-1 to TRBJ1-2; weak D call: TRBD1 (5 bases). V lost 3 bases to trimming and J lost 1 base, with 12 bases between them. The CDR3 loop spans 14 amino acids. From germline, CDR1 is DFQATT and CDR2 SNEGSKA (reference sequence). The CDR3 DNA follows: TGCAGTGCTAGTTTAGGGGCCAGTAACTATGGCTACACCTTC. This encodes CSASLGASNYGYTF.

About this clonotype itself: Compared with germline, one end of the junction differs, possibly owing to a read error. J is TRBJ2-1 and V is TRBV7-8; 14 positions agree with TRBD2. The V gene's germline CDR1 is SGHVS and CDR2 FQNEAQ. The CDR3 consists of 18 residues. The CDR3 DNA reads as TGTGCCAGCAGCCTTAGACCGGGACTAGCGGGAGTGGGTAATGAGCAGCTCTTC. Its protein product is CASSLRPGLAGVGNEQLF. Supplemented by reference TRBV7-8 and TRBJ2-1, the full variable domain reads GAGVSQSPRYKVAKRGQDVALRCDPISGHVSLFWYQQALGQGPEFLTYFQNEAQLDKSGLPSDRFFAERPEGSVSTLKIQRTQQEDSAVYLCASSLRPGLAGVGNEQLFGPGTRLTVL.

The chain combines TRBV5-5 with TRBJ2-2; D is unclear. The V gene lost 4 bases and the J gene lost 0 bases, with 16 bases spanning the gap. Germline CDR1 and CDR2: SGHKS and YYEKEE (reference sequence). The CDR3 loop spans 17 amino acids. The CDR3 bases are TGTGCCAGCAGCCTGAGTAGGCGTCGGCCGAACACCGGGGAGCTGTTTTTT. Translating gives CASSLSRRRPNTGELFF.

This clonotype was seen a handful of times. The chain combines TRBV7-2 with TRBJ1-1; D is unclear. Germline CDR1 SGHTA, CDR2 FQGNSA. Trimming took 2 bases from V and 0 from J, leaving 10 bases between them. CDR3 size: 15 residues. The CDR3, as DNA: TGTGCCAGCAGCTTATATTTCGGGGTGAACACTGAAGCTTTCTTT. This codes for CASSLYFGVNTEAFF.